The clone carrying this T cell receptor beta chain occurred a few times. Trimming at V came to 1 base and at J to 6 bases, leaving 11 bases not matched to a gene. CDR1 is SGHNT and CDR2 is YENEEA in the germline V gene. The CDR3 consists of 17 residues. The lymph nodes were axillary draining lymph nodes from breast cancer patients. The data were taken from a study of breast tumors, draining lymph nodes, adjacent tissues. MiXCR, run by TCRdb on the multiplex PCR reads, gives a single entry per CDR3 protein. The data contain 290,000 or so distinct CDR3 sequences, around 30% of them singletons. Sequencing was done on a sample of axillary lymph node tissue. The sequence was collected from a female donor with breast cancer. Some clones in this sample may be carry-over from other donors' samples. The V and J genes are TRBV11-3 and TRBJ2-1; 8 nucleotides match TRBD2. For the CDR3, the DNA is TGTGCCAGCAGCTTAGTTAGTGGGAGTCTAGCGGGCAATGAGCAGTTCTTC. Translated, it gives CASSLVSGSLAGNEQFF.